The rows below give T cell receptor beta chains drawn from one sample of a study of cytomegalovirus exposure and HLA in healthy donors. This table comes from immunoSEQ multiplex PCR, and its TCRdb copy is limited to in-frame clones, with some not included. The table includes 80,000 to 100,000 clones, roughly nine tenths detected once. Sequencing used PBMCs. These receptors were taken from a man aged 18 to 35 in good health and CMV-seropositive. Both conserved end residues are part of each CDR3. The D gene is left open where the match is weak. Only part of the rows carry a size: once, few, many, or a class if the clone is expanded.

TRBJ1-2	TRBD1	-	TRBV7-9	TGTGCCAGCAGCCGATGGGACAGGTCGAATGGCTACACCTTC	CASSRWDRSNGYTF
TRBJ1-1	TRBD1	-	TRBV27	TGTGCCAGCAGTTTAAAAGGGACAGGGGCTGAAGCTTTCTTT	CASSLKGTGAEAFF
TRBJ2-1	TRBD2	-	TRBV5-4	TGTGCCAGCACCCGTCCCCCGGGAGGGCCTAGCAATGAGCAGTTCTTC	CASTRPPGGPSNEQFF
TRBJ2-1	-	few	TRBV7-2	TGTGCCAGCAGCTTAGTCAAGGGGAGGGAGCAGTTCTTC	CASSLVKGREQFF
TRBJ1-2	TRBD1	-	TRBV19	TGTGCCAGTAGCGAAATACCGGGACAGACTCACTATGGCTACACCTTC	CASSEIPGQTHYGYTF
TRBJ2-3	TRBD1	-	TRBV7-9	TGTGCCAGCAGCTTTGGACAGGGTTCGGGAGATACGCAGTATTTT	CASSFGQGSGDTQYF
TRBJ1-6	-	-	TRBV27	TGTGCCAGCAGCTACGACAGTAACTATAATTCACCCCTCCACTTT	CASSYDSNYNSPLHF
TRBJ2-7	TRBD1	few	TRBV5-1	TGCGCCAGCAGCCAGAGACAGGGTAGTGCGCAGTACTTC	CASSQRQGSAQYF
TRBJ2-7	-	-	TRBV21-1	TGTGCCAGCAGCAAACGGGGGAGCAGGGTGGCGGGAGACTCCTACGAGCAGTACTTC	CASSKRGSRVAGDSYEQYF
TRBJ1-3	-	-	TRBV6-4	TGTGCCAGCAGTGACTCCTCGGGAACCTCTGGAAACACCATATATTTT	CASSDSSGTSGNTIYF
TRBJ2-7	TRBD2	-	TRBV4-2	TGTGCCAGCAGCCAAGGGAGGGGGACTAGCGGGGGTGACGAGCAGTACTTC	CASSQGRGTSGGDEQYF
TRBJ2-1	TRBD2	-	TRBV4-2	TGTGCCAGCAGCCAAGATGGACTAGACAATGAGCAGTTCTTC	CASSQDGLDNEQFF
TRBJ1-2	TRBD1	once	TRBV2	TGTGCCAGCAGTGTGAGCAGGGGGTTATATGGCTACACCTTC	CASSVSRGLYGYTF
TRBJ2-2	TRBD1	once	TRBV5-1	TGCGCCAGCAGCTTGGGACAGGGAAGTATCGGGGAGCTGTTTTTT	CASSLGQGSIGELFF
TRBJ2-7	-	-	TRBV19	TGTGCCAGTAGTATAGACAGGGATAGTGACGAGCAGTACTTC	CASSIDRDSDEQYF
TRBJ2-5	TRBD1	-	TRBV2	TGTGCCAGCAGTGTACAGGGGCCCCAAGAGACCCAGTACTTC	CASSVQGPQETQYF
TRBJ2-2	TRBD1	-	TRBV10-3	TGTGCCATCAGTGGGGACAGGGGAAGCACCGGGGAGCTGTTTTTT	CAISGDRGSTGELFF
TRBJ2-5	-	-	TRBV28	TGTGCCAGCCGAGGTGGGACACCTTACCAAGAGACCCAGTACTTC	CASRGGTPYQETQYF
TRBJ1-2	TRBD1	-	TRBV28	TGTGCCAGCAGTTTATGGTTGACAGGGAGTGGGTTAAACTATGGCTACACCTTC	CASSLWLTGSGLNYGYTF
TRBJ1-1	-	-	TRBV27	TGTGCCAGCAGTTATGATGCTACGGGAGGGAAAGCTTTCTTT	CASSYDATGGKAFF
TRBJ2-2	TRBD2	-	TRBV4-1	TGCGCCAGCAGCCAACGACTAGCGGGAAACACCGGGGAGCTGTTTTTT	CASSQRLAGNTGELFF
TRBJ1-1	TRBD1	-	TRBV28	TGTGCCAGCAGTTTAAAACGGAGGGACAGGGGGCTGGCTTTCTTT	CASSLKRRDRGLAFF
TRBJ2-7	TRBD1	-	TRBV5-1	TGCGCCAGCAGCTTGCGAGTAGGACAGGGATCCTCCTACGAGCAGTACTTC	CASSLRVGQGSSYEQYF
TRBJ2-7	TRBD1	-	TRBV4-3	TGCGCCAGCAGCCAAGCTGCGACAGGGTACGAGCAGTACTTC	CASSQAATGYEQYF
TRBJ2-3	TRBD2	once	TRBV9	TGTGCCAGCAGCTCCCGGACTAGCCAAAGCACAGATACGCAGTATTTT	CASSSRTSQSTDTQYF
TRBJ2-1	-	-	TRBV7-9	TGTGCCAGCAGCTTAGTCCAGGGAAGCCATGAGCAGTTCTTC	CASSLVQGSHEQFF
TRBJ2-6	TRBD1	-	TRBV18	TGTGCCAGCTCAGGACAGGGGGCGCAGACTGGGGCCAACGTCCTGACTTTC	CASSGQGAQTGANVLTF
TRBJ2-1	TRBD1	-	TRBV5-6	TGTGCCAGCAGTACCGGGACAGGGGGCTACAATGAGCAGTTCTTC	CASSTGTGGYNEQFF
TRBJ2-2	TRBD1	once	TRBV29-1	TGCAGCGCCAGGACAGGGGTGAACACCGGGGAGCTGTTTTTT	CSARTGVNTGELFF
TRBJ2-7	TRBD2	medium-sized	TRBV5-1	TGCGCCAGCAGCCTCGGGACTAGCGGGAGCCCATTTATACACGAGCAGTACTTC	CASSLGTSGSPFIHEQYF
TRBJ2-7	TRBD1	-	TRBV29-1	TGCAGCGCAACACCGGGACAGGGTTTCGGCGAGCAGTACTTC	CSATPGQGFGEQYF
TRBJ2-7	TRBD2	-	TRBV9	TGTGCCAGCAGCGCGAGCGGGGACTACGAGCAGTACTTC	CASSASGDYEQYF
TRBJ2-2	-	-	TRBV7-2	TGTGCCAGCAGCAGGCAGGGGGGCCAGCCCGGGGAGCTGTTTTTT	CASSRQGGQPGELFF
TRBJ2-7	TRBD2	-	TRBV4-1	TGCGCCAGCAGCCAAGTGACTAGCGGAACCTACGAGCAGTACTTC	CASSQVTSGTYEQYF
TRBJ1-2	-	-	TRBV10-3	TGTGCCATCAGTGAACAGGAAATTAACTATGGCTACACCTTC	CAISEQEINYGYTF